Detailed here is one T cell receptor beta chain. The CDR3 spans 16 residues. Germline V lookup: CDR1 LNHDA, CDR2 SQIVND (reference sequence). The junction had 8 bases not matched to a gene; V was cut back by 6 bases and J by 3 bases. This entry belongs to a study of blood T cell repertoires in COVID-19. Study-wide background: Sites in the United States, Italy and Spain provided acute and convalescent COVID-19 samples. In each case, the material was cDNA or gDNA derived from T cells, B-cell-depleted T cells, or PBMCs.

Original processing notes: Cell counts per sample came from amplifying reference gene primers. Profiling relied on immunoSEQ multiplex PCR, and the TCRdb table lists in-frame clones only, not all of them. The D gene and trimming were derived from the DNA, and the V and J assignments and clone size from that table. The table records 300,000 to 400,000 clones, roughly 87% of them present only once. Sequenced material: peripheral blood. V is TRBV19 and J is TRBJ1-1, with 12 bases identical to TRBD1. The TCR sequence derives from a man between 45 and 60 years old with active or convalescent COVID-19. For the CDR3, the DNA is TGTGCCAGTAGCAGCCCGGGACAGGGGGCGGACACTGAAGCTTTCTTT. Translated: CASSSPGQGADTEAFF.